The clone carrying this T cell receptor (beta chain) came up once. Antigen unknown. Treatment reported: oral pan-JAK inhibitor, 5-10 mg twice daily. RNA, once extracted, was reverse transcribed into cDNA for use as the sequencing template. Method: immunoSEQ multiplex PCR; TCRdb's copy keeps in-frame clones and lacks some. Altogether approximately 120,000 clones are present, 61% being singletons, with the ten largest covering around 5.4%. Germline V lookup: CDR1 SSHAT, CDR2 FNYEAQ (reference sequence). V lost 4 bases and J 5 bases, leaving 11 bases between the germline ends. The CDR3 runs to 13 residues. The sample is drawn from a study of CD8+ T cells in alopecia areata. General study findings and limits: In patients, TCRs were shared less clearly than in mice, and HLA may possibly be involved. Treatment with tofacitinib significantly lowered scalp clonality and reduced expanded CD8+ clones among the top 100. Links between baseline CD8+ expansion and response need larger treated cohorts. Across lesional scalp, and particularly alopecia totalis/universalis, clonality surpassed that of normal scalp.

The specimen was CD4+ T cells sorted from blood, collected at week 4, from a patient treated with tofacitinib. This sequence originates from a human donor with alopecia areata. V is TRBV7-7 and J is TRBJ2-5; D remains unclear. Here the CDR3 reads CASSSLTGETQYF. For the CDR3, the DNA is TGTGCCAGCAGCTCCCTGACTGGGGAGACCCAGTACTTC.